What follows describes a single TCR beta chain. Its antigen is not known. The sample is drawn from a study of metastatic and nonmetastatic thyroid tumors. The overall study: Both malignant and benign thyroid patients supplied peripheral blood and tumor or nodule tissue samples, across which the repertoires of these patients were then compared. Study-level results: Reports indicated that malignant thyroid tumors showed significantly higher TCR beta diversity than benign nodules did, in blood and tumor.

From germline, CDR1 is SGHRS and CDR2 YFSETQ. CDR3 length: 15 amino acids. V lost 2 bases and J 4 bases, leaving 13 bases between the germline ends. Original processing methods: A classifier for distant metastasis in papillary thyroid cancer was constructed using CDR3 differences observed across clinicopathological groups. TCRdb recomputed clones from the PCR reads via MiXCR. TCRdb, rather than the study authors, made the V and J calls. The sample lists over 10,000 clones; 33% were seen once. Prior to thyroid surgery, none of the patients had received any treatment. This rearrangement joins TRBV5-1 to TRBJ2-1; D possibly corresponds to TRBD1 (6 bases). This clonotype was sampled from a male donor with papillary thyroid cancer or a benign thyroid nodule (not recorded which). Some clones in this sample may be carry-over from other donors' samples. The material sequenced was tumor tissue. CDR3 sequence reads: CASSLDGQSYNEQFF. CDR3 sequence (DNA): TGCGCCAGCAGCTTAGACGGACAGTCTTACAATGAGCAGTTCTTC. Combining the CDR3 with reference TRBV5-1 and TRBJ2-1 gives the whole variable domain KAGVTQTPRYLIKTRGQQVTLSCSPISGHRSVSWYQQTPGQGLQFLFEYFSETQRNKGNFPGRFSGRQFSNSRSEMNVSTLELGDSALYLCASSLDGQSYNEQFFGPGTRLTVL.